Listed here is a single T cell receptor beta chain. Germline CDR1 and CDR2: LNHDA and SQIVND (reference sequence). The junction had 10 bases not matched to a gene; V was cut back by 7 bases and J by 3 bases. The CDR3 contains 15 residues. The data stem from a study of T cell changes during pregnancy in multiple sclerosis. The repertoire was sequenced with immunoSEQ multiplex PCR; TCRdb's copy has only in-frame clones and lacks some. Among about 57,000 clones listed, just over 90% were seen once. The TCR comes from a female donor with multiple sclerosis, enrolled in a pregnancy study. V is TRBV19 and J is TRBJ2-3, with 7 bases matching TRBD2. This sample comprised peripheral blood, obtained after pregnancy. CDR3 residues: CASNWRETGTDTQYF. CDR3 nucleotides: TGTGCCAGTAATTGGCGGGAGACCGGGACAGATACGCAGTATTTT.